What follows is one TCR beta chain and its context. The data originate from a study of OX40 agonist ivuxolimab in advanced cancers. The CDR3 is made up of 17 amino acids. CDR1 is SNHLY, CDR2 FYNNEI, per germline. V lost 6 bases, J lost 0 bases, and 10 bases stayed unmatched. Some clones are missing from TCRdb's copy, which holds only in-frame ones; the method was immunoSEQ multiplex PCR. The sample includes about 72,000 clones, approximately 89% of them seen just once. Material: CD4+ or CD8+ T cells sorted from blood, obtained in a trial of the OX40 agonist ivuxolimab. The sequence was obtained from an adult with an advanced solid tumor such as melanoma, head and neck, liver or kidney cancer. The chain couples TRBV2 to TRBJ1-3, with 8 bases lining up with TRBD1. The CDR3 sequence: CASRTGTGGFSGNTIYF. CDR3 bases: TGTGCCAGCAGGACGGGGACAGGAGGATTCTCTGGAAACACCATATATTTT.